One sample yielded the 10 T cell receptor beta chains listed below, sequenced in a study of long-term antiretroviral therapy in people with HIV (dated by TCRdb to between 2022 and 2023). The immunoSEQ hsTCRB v3.0 assay was used at survey level resolution to sequence the TRB variable region. This immuneACCESS table, as held by TCRdb, lists in-frame sequences with V and J called but not all clones. Of the missing ones, under half trace to an unresolved V gene in checked studies; the others have no known cause. The sample profile shows 20,000 or so clones; more than 75% of them were found once. The ten largest account for approximately 4.5% of the sample. Sequencing used unsorted PBMCs, obtained approximately 6.2 years after starting antiretroviral therapy. The receptors derive from a man younger than 40 with HIV.

V gene TRBV6-5 combines with J gene TRBJ1-1, with D possibly being TRBD1 (5 bases). The CDR3 is 11 residues long. V lost 4 bases and J 7 bases, leaving 7 bases between the germline ends. The germline CDR1 and CDR2 sequences are MNHEY and SVGAGI. The CDR3 sequence: CASSWGREAFF. The CDR3 DNA reads as TGTGCCAGCAGTTGGGGCCGTGAAGCTTTCTTT.

The chain recombines TRBV6-5 with TRBJ1-5, with no clear D. CDR1 and CDR2 (germline): MNHEY, SVGAGI. The V gene lost 0 bases and the J gene lost 6 bases, with 12 bases spanning the gap. The CDR3 sequence is 15 residues long. CDR3 sequence (DNA): TGTGCCAGCAGTTACTCGACGCAGGCCCGTCAGCCCCAGCATTTT. Amino acids: CASSYSTQARQPQHF.

The rearrangement joins TRBV11-2 to TRBJ1-5; TRBD1 is a possible D gene (5 bases). Germline V CDR1 and CDR2: SGHAT, FQNNGV. V was cut by 5 bases and J by 7 bases, with 18 bases left in between. The CDR3 totals 15 residues. CDR3 sequence: CASSTGEGFEQPQHF. The DNA for the CDR3 is TGTGCCAGCAGCACGGGGGAGGGATTCGAACAGCCCCAGCATTTT.

The table lists this clone with a count of one. The chain combines TRBV27 with TRBJ2-7, with D tentatively TRBD1 or TRBD2 (7 bases each). The CDR3 has 16 residues. CDR1 and CDR2 (germline): MNHEY, SMNVEV (reference sequence). Trimming removed 3 bases at V and 5 bases at J, with 20 bases between. CDR3 residues: CASSLEGAGVRHEQYF. In nucleotides, the CDR3 is TGTGCCAGCAGTTTGGAGGGGGCGGGAGTCCGGCACGAGCAGTACTTC.

The chain links TRBV5-4 to TRBJ2-7; a possible D gene is TRBD2 (6 bases). This CDR3 is built from 14 residues. Trimming took 1 base from V and 7 from J, leaving 15 bases between them. CDR1 is SGHNT, CDR2 YYREEE, per germline (reference sequence). The CDR3 reads CASSLRPLAGEQYF. CDR3 DNA sequence: TGTGCCAGCAGCTTGCGGCCCCTGGCGGGGGAGCAGTACTTC.

The rearrangement links TRBV4-2 to TRBJ1-5; perhaps TRBD1 as D (6 bases). Trimming stripped 0 bases from V and 6 bases from J, with 9 bases between. Germline values: CDR1 LGHNA, CDR2 YNFKEQ. The CDR3 consists of 14 residues. Here the CDR3 reads CASSQDRGIQPQHF. CDR3 coding DNA: TGTGCCAGCAGCCAAGACAGGGGCATTCAGCCCCAGCATTTT.

This chain uses TRBV19 with TRBJ1-4, with 7 bases fitting TRBD1. Germline trimming cut 3 bases from V and 6 bases from J; bases unmatched to any gene: 4. The CDR3 spans 14 residues. The germline gives CDR1 LNHDA, CDR2 SQIVND (reference sequence). DNA of the CDR3: TGTGCCAGTAGTATCCGACAGGGTTATGAAAAACTGTTTTTT. Its protein product is CASSIRQGYEKLFF.

V is TRBV28 and J is TRBJ1-6; D is uncertain. The CDR3 consists of 16 residues. V was clipped by 2 bases and J by 5 bases, with 13 bases between them. CDR1 is MDHEN and CDR2 is SYDVKM in the germline V gene. In DNA, the CDR3 is TGTGCCAGCAGTTTACGGTCAGCCCAAAATAATTCACCCCTCCACTTT. Amino acid sequence: CASSLRSAQNNSPLHF. The variable domain in full, with the rest retrieved from reference TRBV28 and TRBJ1-6, is DVKVTQSSRYLVKRTGEKVFLECVQDMDHENMFWYRQDPGLGLRLIYFSYDVKMKEKGDIPEGYSVSREKKERFSLILESASTNQTSMYLCASSLRSAQNNSPLHFGNGTRLTVT.

The chain uses TRBV9 and TRBJ1-6, with D possibly being TRBD1 (5 bases). Germline loops: CDR1 SGDLS, CDR2 YYNGEE. The CDR3 has 16 amino acids. V was trimmed by 4 bases and J by 2 bases, leaving 13 bases between them. CDR3 region: CASSPRGDAYNSPLHF. CDR3 coding DNA: TGTGCCAGCAGCCCCCGAGGGGATGCCTATAATTCACCCCTCCACTTT.

This clone was counted once. The chain joins TRBV11-2 to TRBJ2-7; perhaps TRBD1 as D (5 bases). Germline values: CDR1 SGHAT, CDR2 FQNNGV. CDR3 size: 14 residues. V dropped 2 bases and J dropped 3 bases, with 11 bases sitting between them. The DNA of the CDR3 is TGTGCCAGCAGCTTAAGCCAGGGCTTCTACGAGCAGTACTTC. It specifies CASSLSQGFYEQYF. Based on the CDR3 plus reference TRBV11-2 and TRBJ2-7, the full variable domain is EAGVAQSPRYKIIEKRQSVAFWCNPISGHATLYWYQQILGQGPKLLIQFQNNGVVDDSQLPKDRFSAERLKGVDSTLKIQPAKLEDSAVYLCASSLSQGFYEQYFGPGTRLTVT.